Following are 21 T cell receptor beta chains from one sample sequenced in a study of blood T cell repertoires in COVID-19. The protocol was immunoSEQ multiplex PCR, while the TCRdb copy is restricted to in-frame clones and leaves out a portion. The data show around 140,000 clones, with roughly 81% seen just once and approximately 3.6% held by the top ten. The sequenced material came from PBMCs or T cells enriched from blood (not recorded which). The receptor source for this set is a woman aged 45-59 years with acute COVID-19.

The chain combines TRBV5-6 with TRBJ1-2; 7 nucleotides match TRBD1. CDR1 and CDR2 (germline): SGHDT, YYEEEE. With V trimmed by 4 bases and J by 8 bases, 5 bases remained unmatched. This CDR3 has 12 residues. CDR3 bases: TGTGCCAGCAGCCCCACGACAGGGGGCTACACCTTC. This codes for CASSPTTGGYTF.

The J gene is TRBJ1-2, the V gene TRBV19; possible D gene TRBD1, 6 bases. V was trimmed by 7 bases and J by 6 bases, leaving 21 bases between them. Germline CDR1 reads LNHDA; CDR2 reads SQIVND (reference sequence). This CDR3 has 15 amino acids. The CDR3 DNA reads TGTGCCAGTACCGAACAGGGATCCATGGTGAATGGCTACACCTTC. Encoded protein: CASTEQGSMVNGYTF.

V usage is TRBV5-6 and J usage is TRBJ1-1; D is undetermined. Germline V gene data show CDR1 as SGHDT and CDR2 as YYEEEE. V was pared by 4 bases and J by 1 base, with 14 bases between. CDR3 length equals 15 residues. The CDR3 coding sequence is TGTGCCAGCAGCCTTTTATTACTAGGGAACACTGAAGCTTTCTTT. It yields the protein CASSLLLLGNTEAFF.

The CDR3 coding sequence is TGTGCCAGCAGACCCGCCCCCCCGGGAGACAATGAGCAGTTCTTC. Protein: CASRPAPPGDNEQFF. V and J are TRBV28 and TRBJ2-1; possibly TRBD2 for D (6 bases). V was shortened by 6 bases and J by 5 bases, with 17 bases between the two germline ends. Germline V gene lookup returns CDR1 MDHEN and CDR2 SYDVKM. The CDR3 length is 15 residues.

CDR3 nucleotides: TGTGCCACCAGCAGAGATAACCAGGGATTGAACTATGGCTACACCTTC. It is translated as CATSRDNQGLNYGYTF. The V gene is TRBV15, the J gene TRBJ1-2; D perhaps matches TRBD1 (5 bases). The CDR3 sequence is 16 residues long. Germline CDR1 LNHNV, CDR2 YYDKDF (reference sequence). The V gene lost 0 bases and the J gene lost 2 bases, with 13 bases spanning the gap.

The rearrangement joins TRBV9 to TRBJ2-1; a possible D gene is TRBD1 (6 bases). Trimming took off 0 bases at V and 0 bases at J, with 10 bases between the two ends. The CDR3 runs 16 residues. The germline V gene has CDR1 SGDLS and CDR2 YYNGEE. The CDR3 region is CASSVAPDSSYNEQFF. The CDR3 DNA reads TGTGCCAGCAGCGTAGCCCCGGACAGCTCCTACAATGAGCAGTTCTTC. Drawing the rest from reference TRBV9 and TRBJ2-1, the complete variable domain is DSGVTQTPKHLITATGQRVTLRCSPRSGDLSVYWYQQSLDQGLQFLIQYYNGEERAKGNILERFSAQQFPDLHSELNLSSLELGDSALYFCASSVAPDSSYNEQFFGPGTRLTVL.

The genes are TRBV18 and TRBJ2-3, with 8 bases matching TRBD1. In germline, CDR1 is KGHSH, CDR2 LQKENI. Unmatched junction bases numbered 14, after V lost 3 bases and J lost 6 bases. CDR3 length: 17 residues. The CDR3 here is CASSPPGRQGRSDTQYF. The CDR3 DNA reads as TGTGCCAGCTCACCGCCGGGGAGACAGGGGAGGTCCGATACGCAGTATTTT.

This chain joins TRBV30 and TRBJ2-7; TRBD1 matches at 8 bases. Trimming at V came to 3 bases and at J to 7 bases, leaving 11 bases not matched to a gene. Germline CDR1 reads GTSNPN; CDR2 reads SVGIG (reference sequence). The CDR3 totals 14 residues. DNA for the CDR3: TGTGCCTGGAGCCCTACGCAGGGGGCCCGAGAGCAGTACTTC. Translated: CAWSPTQGAREQYF.

V is TRBV3-1 (or the pseudogene TRBV3-2) and J is TRBJ2-7; D ambiguous. Germline CDR1 and CDR2: LGHDT and YNNKEL (reference sequence). The CDR3 is 12 amino acids. V shed 4 bases and J shed 7 bases, with 11 bases lying between them. The CDR3 sequence: CASSRILGEQYF. The CDR3 DNA is TGTGCCAGCAGCCGGATCCTCGGGGAGCAGTACTTC.

The chain links TRBV19 to TRBJ1-1; 11 nucleotides line up with TRBD1. Germline V CDR1 and CDR2: LNHDA, SQIVND (reference sequence). CDR3 length: 17 amino acids. V shed 8 bases, J shed 4 bases, and the junction held 15 bases outside the gene matches. In DNA form, the CDR3 reads TGTGCCAGTTGCGTCACAGGACAGGGGGCGACGGCCACTGAAGCTTTCTTT. Translated: CASCVTGQGATATEAFF.

The CDR3, as DNA: TGTGCCAGCAGCAACCTACTAGCCAAAAACATTCAGTACTTC. It is translated as CASSNLLAKNIQYF. The chain recombines TRBV5-5 with TRBJ2-4, with D unresolved. CDR3 length equals 14 residues. The ends were cut back, 4 bases at V and 0 bases at J, with 8 bases in the middle. The germline CDR1 and CDR2 sequences are SGHKS and YYEKEE (reference sequence).

The CDR3 sequence is CASSPGGGNEQYF. The DNA for the CDR3 is TGTGCCAGTAGTCCAGGGGGCGGAAACGAGCAGTACTTC. The V and J genes are TRBV19 and TRBJ2-7, with 8 bases matching TRBD1. Germline V CDR1 and CDR2: LNHDA, SQIVND (reference sequence). The V gene end was trimmed by 5 bases and the J gene end by 5 bases; junction bases not matched to a gene: 5. The CDR3 covers 13 residues.

This clone was detected once. This chain joins TRBV24-1 and TRBJ2-1; maybe TRBD1 (5 bases). Trimming took off 1 base at V and 6 bases at J, with 12 bases between the two ends. The CDR3 runs to 15 residues. From germline, CDR1 is KGHDR and CDR2 SFDVKD. The DNA of the CDR3 is TGTGCCACCAGTGATTTTACAGACAGTCCCAATGAGCAGTTCTTC. This sequence encodes CATSDFTDSPNEQFF.

The chain links TRBV21-1 to TRBJ2-2; the listed D gene, TRBD2, was not tested against the DNA. TRBV21-1 is designated a pseudogene. The CDR3 sequence is 16 residues long. The CDR3: CASSKVGGRLTGELFF. CDR3 nucleotides: TGTGCCAGCAGCAAAGTAGGCGGGAGGTTAACCGGGGAGCTGTTTTTT.

V is TRBV5-6 and J is TRBJ2-7; TRBD1 agrees at 9 bases. Germline values: CDR1 SGHDT, CDR2 YYEEEE. The CDR3 runs 15 residues. The trim removed 3 bases at V and 4 bases at J, leaving 8 bases unmatched. As DNA, the CDR3 is TGTGCCAGCAGCTACTATTATGGGACAGGGTACGAGCAGTACTTC. This translates into CASSYYYGTGYEQYF.

The chain is built from TRBV7-2 and TRBJ2-3, with TRBD2 matching over 10 bases. V lost 5 bases to trimming and J lost 5 bases; unmatched junction nucleotides: 7. The CDR3 runs 15 residues. The germline gives CDR1 SGHTA, CDR2 FQGNSA. The CDR3 nucleotides are TGTGCCAGCAGCCCACAAGCGGGAGGGGGAGATACGCAGTATTTT. Translation gives CASSPQAGGGDTQYF.

This chain links TRBV6-5 with TRBJ2-2, with TRBD1 matching over 7 bases. The CDR3 has 14 residues. Germline trimming cut 7 bases from V and 7 bases from J; bases unmatched to any gene: 9. Per germline, CDR1 MNHEY and CDR2 SVGAGI. The CDR3 nucleotides are TGTGCCAGCAAGAGCGACAGGGATTTCGGGGAGCTGTTTTTT. Its protein is CASKSDRDFGELFF.

The V gene is TRBV19, the J gene TRBJ1-4, with D perhaps matching TRBD1 (5 bases). CDR1 and CDR2 from the germline V gene are LNHDA and SQIVND (reference sequence). This CDR3 has 14 residues. Deletions cut 5 bases from V and 7 bases from J, with 14 bases between. CDR3 DNA: TGTGCCAGTAGTCGCAGGGATCCCTCTGAAAAACTGTTTTTT. It specifies CASSRRDPSEKLFF.

V usage is TRBV13 and J usage is TRBJ2-2; D is possibly TRBD2 (5 bases). The CDR3 runs to 12 residues. V lost 3 bases, J lost 6 bases, and 5 bases lay in between. Looked up from germline, CDR1 is PRHDT and CDR2 is FYEKMQ (reference sequence). The DNA for the CDR3 is TGTGCCAGCAGCTTGCGGGCCGGGGAGCTGTTTTTT. Translating it yields CASSLRAGELFF.

Many counts were recorded for this clone. The genes are TRBV2 and TRBJ2-3; 11 bases match TRBD2. Germline lookup yields CDR1 SNHLY and CDR2 FYNNEI. The CDR3 loop spans 16 amino acids. Trimming took 5 bases from V and 2 from J; bases not matched to a gene: 6. The CDR3 loop is CASSPGLAGYTDTQYF. The CDR3 nucleotides are TGTGCCAGCAGTCCAGGACTAGCGGGCTACACAGATACGCAGTATTTT.

The rearrangement uses TRBV9 and TRBJ2-6, with D perhaps matching TRBD2 (7 bases). The germline V gene encodes CDR1 SGDLS and CDR2 YYNGEE. The CDR3 extends over 16 amino acids. The V and J ends lost 0 bases and 4 bases respectively, with 11 bases between them. CDR3 sequence (DNA): TGTGCCAGCAGCGTAGGCGCGGGGGCCGGGGCCAACGTCCTGACTTTC. Its protein product is CASSVGAGAGANVLTF.